This T cell receptor (beta chain) was identified in a study of beta chain features in type 1 diabetes listed by TCRdb under 2018. For the study in its entirety: Mean age, gender distribution, total cell number and subset yield did not differ between patients and healthy donors. Whereas all 30 or so donors provided naive and central memory subsets, regulatory and stem cell-like memory subsets were isolated from just 8 patients and about 8 healthy donors. The study compared TCRB repertoires of sorted circulating CD4+ T cell subsets between recently diagnosed type 1 diabetes patients and matched healthy donors. A total of 100 million to 140 million sorted cells were examined across all samples, and the number of cells per subset was strongly correlated with RNA yield.

A single peripheral blood draw of around 100 mL on average was collected from each donor into heparinised tubes. Using a panel that included CD45RO, CCR7, CD25, CD127, CD95 and CD27, naive, central memory, regulatory and stem cell-like memory CD4+ T cells were sorted on a BD FACSAria II. A purity above 98% was achieved for all sorted populations. Right away, PBMCs were isolated by Lymphoprep density gradient centrifugation and were stained directly, with no culture step. Samples were stained and sorted in pairs, with one healthy donor and one patient per experiment, so that batch effects were minimized. This clone was recorded a few times. It lacks a known antigen. The record has no base qualities; no much larger clone is one base away. Overall study results and their limits: Naive, central memory and regulatory TCRB repertoires appeared more similar among patients than among healthy donors. Fewer insertions and more nucleotide deletions at VDJ recombination sites were observed in patients with type 1 diabetes, implying thymic rearrangement abnormalities. Because small numbers of individuals were included in the HLA sub-analyses, any influence of HLA type on TCRB rearrangement was left unresolved. Type 1 diabetes patients showed a moderate but significant shortening of TCRB CDR3 length in all four CD4+ subsets. Because cDNA rather than genomic DNA was sequenced, highly expressing activated cells could have been over-represented, although no difference in activation and CD3 levels was found between groups. PCR may preferentially amplify shorter templates, but because patient and control samples were amplified and corrected together, any resulting skew would affect both groups equally.

The entire amount of isolated RNA was reverse transcribed using the High Capacity cDNA Reverse Transcription Kit, so the sequenced TCRB transcripts were expressed ones. Deep immunoSEQ sequencing was applied to naive, central memory and regulatory T cell samples, giving an average of roughly 3.6 million total reads per sample. Sorted cells were lysed in RLT buffer and RNA was extracted with DNase-treated RNeasy Micro or Mini kits, depending on cell number. Each cell subset was processed separately to prevent cross-contamination, with patient and healthy donor samples processed together. Using the immunoSEQ multiplex PCR, TCRB sequences were amplified from cDNA into 87-bp fragments spanning the CDR3 region. The amplicons were sequenced using the Illumina HiSeq platform. From the authors' description of their analysis: PCR bias was corrected computationally using synthetic template baselines, and reads within Hamming distance 2 were collapsed, with unmergeable singletons discarded. Reads were aligned against IMGT so that V, D and J genes, CDR3 length and insertions or deletions at six rearrangement sites could be assigned. Within each subset, clonotype counts were normalized to the number of sorted cells before true diversity and Gini coefficients were calculated with the tcR R package. Repertoire sharing was quantified using the overlap coefficient calculated on TCRB nucleotide sequences. As a proxy for the pre-selection repertoire, out-of-frame TCRB sequences from naive cells were analyzed. Not all clones reach the TCRdb copy of this immuneACCESS table, which keeps in-frame sequences only. Checked studies attribute under half of the gap to unresolved V genes and leave the rest unexplained. V, J and clone size are taken as reported in that table, and D and trimming were inferred from the DNA itself. The sample table shows 970,000 or so clones, and 17% are seen once. The ten largest clones take up about 0.02% of the sample.

This sequence was found in a young woman in good health. The sample was naive CD4+ T cells from blood. What the cell subset or site label conveys for this sample: true naive CD4+ T cells.

The DNA reads TGCAGCGTTGAAATTGTCCAGGGTAGTGGCTACACCTTC. This is translated as CSVEIVQGSGYTF. The sequence is built from TRBV29-1 and TRBJ1-2; matching of 5 bases hints at TRBD1 as the D gene. Measured from the cysteine to the phenylalanine, the CDR3 is 13 residues long. Only the CDR3 region is kept as DNA, spanning 39 bases read in frame from base 1. The germline V gene sets CDR1 to SQVTM and CDR2 to ANQGSEA. Trimming costs V 2 bases and J 7 bases, and their ends lie 14 bases apart.